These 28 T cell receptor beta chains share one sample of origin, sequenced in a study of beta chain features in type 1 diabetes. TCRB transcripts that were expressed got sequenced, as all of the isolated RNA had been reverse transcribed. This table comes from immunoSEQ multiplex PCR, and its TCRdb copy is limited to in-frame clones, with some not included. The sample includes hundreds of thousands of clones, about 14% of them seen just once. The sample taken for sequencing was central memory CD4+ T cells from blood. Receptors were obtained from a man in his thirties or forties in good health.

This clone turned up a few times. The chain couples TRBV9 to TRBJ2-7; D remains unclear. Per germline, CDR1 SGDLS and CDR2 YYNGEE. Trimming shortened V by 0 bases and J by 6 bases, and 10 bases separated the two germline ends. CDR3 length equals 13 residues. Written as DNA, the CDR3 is TGTGCCAGCAGCGTAGTGAGTGTTGGCGAGCAGTACTTC. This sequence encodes CASSVVSVGEQYF.

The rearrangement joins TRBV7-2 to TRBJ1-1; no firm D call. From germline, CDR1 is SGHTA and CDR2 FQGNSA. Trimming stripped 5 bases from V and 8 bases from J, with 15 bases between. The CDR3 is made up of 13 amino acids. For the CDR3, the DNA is TGTGCCAGCAGCCCACGGGCAGCAGGAGAAGCTTTCTTT. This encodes CASSPRAAGEAFF.

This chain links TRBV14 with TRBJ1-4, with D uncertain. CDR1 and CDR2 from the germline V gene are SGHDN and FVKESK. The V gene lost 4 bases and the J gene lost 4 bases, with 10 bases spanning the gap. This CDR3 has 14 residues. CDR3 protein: CASSRQDYNEKLFF. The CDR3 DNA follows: TGTGCCAGCAGCCGCCAGGACTATAATGAAAAACTGTTTTTT.

This CDR3 is CASSHPGGNSETQYF. As DNA, the CDR3 is TGCGCCAGCAGCCATCCTGGAGGTAATTCAGAGACCCAGTACTTC. The chain recombines TRBV4-1 with TRBJ2-5, with D perhaps matching TRBD2 (5 bases). Germline values: CDR1 MGHRA, CDR2 YSYEKL. The CDR3 runs 15 residues. V lost 3 bases to trimming and J lost 4 bases, with 15 bases between them.

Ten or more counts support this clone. The DNA for the CDR3 is TGTGCCAGCACGGGAAACCAAGAGACCCAGTACTTC. This sequence encodes CASTGNQETQYF. The chain recombines TRBV28 with TRBJ2-5; possibly TRBD2 for D (5 bases). Trimming removed 7 bases at V and 0 bases at J, with 6 bases between. This CDR3 region has 12 residues. Germline-derived CDR1 and CDR2 are MDHEN and SYDVKM.

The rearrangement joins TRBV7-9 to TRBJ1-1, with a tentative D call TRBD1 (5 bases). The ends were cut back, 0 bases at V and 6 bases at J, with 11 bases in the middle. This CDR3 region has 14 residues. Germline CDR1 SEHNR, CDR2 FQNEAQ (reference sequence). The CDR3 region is CASSLAKGFSEAFF. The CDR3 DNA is TGTGCCAGCAGCTTAGCGAAGGGGTTCTCTGAAGCTTTCTTT.

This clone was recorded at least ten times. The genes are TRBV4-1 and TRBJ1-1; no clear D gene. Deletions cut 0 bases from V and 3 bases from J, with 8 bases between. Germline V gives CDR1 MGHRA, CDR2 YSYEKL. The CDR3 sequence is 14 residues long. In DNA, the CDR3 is TGCGCCAGCAGCCAAGAGTTTAGGGACACTGAAGCTTTCTTT. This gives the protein CASSQEFRDTEAFF.

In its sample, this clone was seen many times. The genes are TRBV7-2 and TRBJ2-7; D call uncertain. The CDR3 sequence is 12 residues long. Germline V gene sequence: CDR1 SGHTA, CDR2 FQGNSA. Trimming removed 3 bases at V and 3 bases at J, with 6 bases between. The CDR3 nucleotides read TGTGCCAGCAGCTTGGACGTCTACGAGCAGTACTTC. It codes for CASSLDVYEQYF.

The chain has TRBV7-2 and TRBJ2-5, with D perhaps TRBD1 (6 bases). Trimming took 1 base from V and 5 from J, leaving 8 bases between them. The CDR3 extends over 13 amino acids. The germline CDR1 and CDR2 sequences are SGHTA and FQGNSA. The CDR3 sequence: CASSLGQEETQYF. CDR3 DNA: TGTGCCAGCAGCTTAGGACAGGAGGAGACCCAGTACTTC.

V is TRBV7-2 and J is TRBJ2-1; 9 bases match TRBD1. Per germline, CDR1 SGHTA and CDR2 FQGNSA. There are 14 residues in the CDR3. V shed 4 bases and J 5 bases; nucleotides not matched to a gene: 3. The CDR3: CASSWRTGDNEQFF. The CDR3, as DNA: TGTGCCAGCAGCTGGCGGACAGGGGACAATGAGCAGTTCTTC.

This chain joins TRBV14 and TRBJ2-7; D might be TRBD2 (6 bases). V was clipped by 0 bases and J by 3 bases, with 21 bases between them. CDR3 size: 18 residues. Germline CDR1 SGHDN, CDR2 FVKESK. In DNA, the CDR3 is TGTGCCAGCAGCCAAGATAATGCGGCGGGGCGGGCTATCTACGAGCAGTACTTC. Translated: CASSQDNAAGRAIYEQYF.

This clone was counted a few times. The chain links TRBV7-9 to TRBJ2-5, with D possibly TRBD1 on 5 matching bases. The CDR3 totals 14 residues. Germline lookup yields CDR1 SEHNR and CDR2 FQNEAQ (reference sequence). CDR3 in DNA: TGTGCGACAGCCCCGCGACAAAACCAAGAGACCCAGTACTTC. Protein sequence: CATAPRQNQETQYF.

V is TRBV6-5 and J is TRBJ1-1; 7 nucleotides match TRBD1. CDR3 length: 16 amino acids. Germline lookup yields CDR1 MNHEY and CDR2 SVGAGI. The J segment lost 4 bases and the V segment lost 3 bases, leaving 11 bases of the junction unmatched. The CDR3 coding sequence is TGTGCCAGCAGTTATACTGGGGCAGGGGGAGGCACTGAAGCTTTCTTT. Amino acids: CASSYTGAGGGTEAFF.

The CDR3 reads CASSLGPYGYTF. The CDR3 nucleotides read TGTGCCAGCAGCTTAGGCCCCTATGGCTACACCTTC. The chain employs TRBV11-3 and TRBJ1-2; D call uncertain. Germline CDR1 and CDR2: SGHNT and YENEEA. The CDR3 loop spans 12 amino acids. V gave up 1 base and J gave up 4 bases, with 4 bases separating them.

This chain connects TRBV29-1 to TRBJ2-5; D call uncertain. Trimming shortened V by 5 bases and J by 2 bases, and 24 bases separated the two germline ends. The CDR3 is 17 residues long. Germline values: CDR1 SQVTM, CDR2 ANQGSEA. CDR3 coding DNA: TGCAGCGTTCCGTCCTTAGGCCTAACCTACCAGCAAGAGACCCAGTACTTC. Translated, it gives CSVPSLGLTYQQETQYF.

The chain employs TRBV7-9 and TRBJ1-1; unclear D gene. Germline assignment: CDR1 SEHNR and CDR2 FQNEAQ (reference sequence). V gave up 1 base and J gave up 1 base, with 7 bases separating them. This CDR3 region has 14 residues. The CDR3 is CASSLGGRNTEAFF. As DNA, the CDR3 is TGTGCCAGCAGCTTAGGCGGTAGGAACACTGAAGCTTTCTTT.

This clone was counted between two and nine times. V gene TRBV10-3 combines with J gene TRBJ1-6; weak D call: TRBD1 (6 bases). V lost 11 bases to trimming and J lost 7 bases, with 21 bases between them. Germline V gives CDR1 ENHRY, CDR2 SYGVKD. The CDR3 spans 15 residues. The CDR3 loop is CAVRVGGGENSPLHF. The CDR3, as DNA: TGTGCCGTCCGGGTTGGGGGGGGCGAGAATTCACCCCTCCACTTT.

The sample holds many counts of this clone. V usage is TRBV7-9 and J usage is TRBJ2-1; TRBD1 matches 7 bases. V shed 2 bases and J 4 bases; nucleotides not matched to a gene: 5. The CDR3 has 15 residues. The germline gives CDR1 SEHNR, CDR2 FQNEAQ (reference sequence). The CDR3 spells CASSLRQGRYNEQFF. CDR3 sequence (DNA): TGTGCCAGCAGCTTAAGACAGGGTAGATACAATGAGCAGTTCTTC.

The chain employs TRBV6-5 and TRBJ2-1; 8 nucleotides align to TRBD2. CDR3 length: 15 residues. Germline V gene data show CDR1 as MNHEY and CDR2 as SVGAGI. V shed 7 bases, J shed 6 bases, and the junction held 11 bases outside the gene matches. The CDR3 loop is CASTKKRERRNEQFF. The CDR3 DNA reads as TGTGCCAGCACCAAGAAGCGGGAGAGGCGCAATGAGCAGTTCTTC.

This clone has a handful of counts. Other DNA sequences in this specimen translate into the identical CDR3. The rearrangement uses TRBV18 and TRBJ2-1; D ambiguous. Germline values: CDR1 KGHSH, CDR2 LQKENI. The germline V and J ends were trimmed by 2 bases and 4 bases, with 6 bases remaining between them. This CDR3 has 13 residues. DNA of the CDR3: TGTGCCAGCTCACCATCACGGTACAATGAGCAGTTCTTC. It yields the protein CASSPSRYNEQFF.

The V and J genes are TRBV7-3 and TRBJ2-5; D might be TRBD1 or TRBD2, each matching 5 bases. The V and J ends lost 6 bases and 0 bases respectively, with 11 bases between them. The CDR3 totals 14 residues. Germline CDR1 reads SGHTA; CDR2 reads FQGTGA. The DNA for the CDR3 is TGTGCCAGCAGTCCAACGGGACACCAAGAGACCCAGTACTTC. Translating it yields CASSPTGHQETQYF.

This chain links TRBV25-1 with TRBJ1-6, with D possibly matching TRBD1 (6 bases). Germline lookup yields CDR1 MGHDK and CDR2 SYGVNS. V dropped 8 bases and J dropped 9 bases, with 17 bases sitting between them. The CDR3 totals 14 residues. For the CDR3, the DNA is TGTGCCAGCGGCCCCTCGGGAGGGGGTTCACCCCTCCACTTT. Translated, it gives CASGPSGGGSPLHF.

In nucleotides, the CDR3 is TGTGCCAGCAGCGTGTTAGGGGGAGGAAACACCATATATTTT. Amino acid sequence: CASSVLGGGNTIYF. This sequence joins TRBV5-6 and TRBJ1-3, with TRBD1 as a possible D gene (6 bases). The CDR3 has 14 amino acids. Germline values: CDR1 SGHDT, CDR2 YYEEEE. With 4 bases removed from V and 4 bases from J, the gap between germline ends came to 12 bases.

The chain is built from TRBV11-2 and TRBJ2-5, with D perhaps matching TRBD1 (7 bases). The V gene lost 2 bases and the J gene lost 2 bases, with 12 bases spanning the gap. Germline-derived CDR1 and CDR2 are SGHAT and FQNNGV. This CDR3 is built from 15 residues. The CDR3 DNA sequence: TGTGCCAGCAGCTTACAGGGGGGACAGCAAGAGACCCAGTACTTC. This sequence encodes CASSLQGGQQETQYF.

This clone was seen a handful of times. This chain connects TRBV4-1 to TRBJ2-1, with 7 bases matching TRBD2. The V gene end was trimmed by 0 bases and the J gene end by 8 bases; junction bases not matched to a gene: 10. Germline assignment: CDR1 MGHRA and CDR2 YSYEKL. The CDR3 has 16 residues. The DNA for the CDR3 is TGCGCCAGCAGCCAAGATCGTAGGACTAGATTCGATGAGCAGTTCTTC. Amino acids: CASSQDRRTRFDEQFF.

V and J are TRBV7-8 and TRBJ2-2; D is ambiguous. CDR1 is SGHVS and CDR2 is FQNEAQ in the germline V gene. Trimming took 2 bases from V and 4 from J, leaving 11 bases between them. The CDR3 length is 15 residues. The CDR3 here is CASSLKGRGTGELFF. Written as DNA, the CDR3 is TGTGCCAGCAGCTTAAAGGGAAGAGGCACCGGGGAGCTGTTTTTT.

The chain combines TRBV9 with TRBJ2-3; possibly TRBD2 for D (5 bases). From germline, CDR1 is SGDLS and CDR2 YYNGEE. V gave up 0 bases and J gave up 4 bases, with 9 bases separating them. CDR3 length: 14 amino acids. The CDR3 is CASSVVGMSDTQYF. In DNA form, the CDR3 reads TGTGCCAGCAGCGTAGTCGGGATGTCAGATACGCAGTATTTT. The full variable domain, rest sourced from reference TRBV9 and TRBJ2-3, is DSGVTQTPKHLITATGQRVTLRCSPRSGDLSVYWYQQSLDQGLQFLIQYYNGEERAKGNILERFSAQQFPDLHSELNLSSLELGDSALYFCASSVVGMSDTQYFGPGTRLTVL.

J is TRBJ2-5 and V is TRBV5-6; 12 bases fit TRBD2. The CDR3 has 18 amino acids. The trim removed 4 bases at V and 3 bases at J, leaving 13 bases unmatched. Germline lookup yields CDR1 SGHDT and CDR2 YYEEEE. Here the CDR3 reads CASSRRTGTSGLKETQYF. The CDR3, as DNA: TGTGCCAGCAGCCGCCGGACCGGGACTAGCGGGCTCAAAGAGACCCAGTACTTC.